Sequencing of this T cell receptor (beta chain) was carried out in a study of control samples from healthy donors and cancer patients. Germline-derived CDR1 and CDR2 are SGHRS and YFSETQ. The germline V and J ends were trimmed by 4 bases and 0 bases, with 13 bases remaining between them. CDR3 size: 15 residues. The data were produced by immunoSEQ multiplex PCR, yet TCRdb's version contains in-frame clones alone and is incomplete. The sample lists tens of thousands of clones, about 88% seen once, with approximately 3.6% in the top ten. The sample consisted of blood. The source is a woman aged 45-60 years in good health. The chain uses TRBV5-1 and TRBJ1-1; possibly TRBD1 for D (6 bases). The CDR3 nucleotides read TGCGCCAGCAGCCCCGGGACACTCATGAACACTGAAGCTTTCTTT. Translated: CASSPGTLMNTEAFF.